This T cell receptor (beta chain) is from a study of T cells in Graves' hyperthyroidism and ophthalmopathy. Findings and caveats of the study: Model predictions of ophthalmopathy came a median approximately 6 months before onset.

RNA transcripts served as the template for amplifying TCR beta CDR3 regions. First-round RT-PCR targeting the TCR CDR3 was performed with the HTBI primer set. From the multiplex PCR reads, TCRdb called clonotypes with MiXCR, one entry per CDR3 protein. The table includes some 700,000 distinct CDR3 sequences, roughly 17% detected once. There are 14 residues in the CDR3. Germline CDR1 reads MDHEN; CDR2 reads SYDVKM. The V and J ends lost 6 bases and 8 bases, in that order; junction bases with no gene match: 10. This clonotype was observed at least ten times. No antigen is known for it. The sample consisted of blood. The receptor comes from a middle-aged man with Graves' hyperthyroidism. This chain uses TRBV28 with TRBJ1-2; 9 nucleotides match TRBD1. For the CDR3, the DNA is TGTGCCAGCAGCTACCGGGACAGGGAGATCGGCTACACCTTC. Its translation: CASSYRDREIGYTF.